Listed below are T cell receptor beta chains from one sample, sequenced in a study of control samples from healthy donors and cancer patients. The repertoire was sequenced with immunoSEQ multiplex PCR; TCRdb's copy has only in-frame clones and lacks some. The data contain roughly 90,000 clones, around nine tenths of them singletons. Specimen: PBMCs. Every receptor here comes from a woman aged 45-59 years with colorectal cancer. Each CDR3 is given with its conserved first and last residue. D genes are given only for firm matches.

V gene	J gene	D gene	CDR3 protein
TRBV2	TRBJ2-1	.	CASSAQGGVSDEQFF
TRBV10-1	TRBJ2-1	TRBD1	CASSGLPGQGNNEQFF
TRBV19	TRBJ1-5	.	CASSRGAGSLGNQPQHF
TRBV9	TRBJ1-1	.	CASSVADRLSTEAFF
TRBV6-5	TRBJ1-2	TRBD1	CASRRDRAIYGYTF
TRBV5-1	TRBJ2-2	.	CASSLNGRQGAGELFF
TRBV2	TRBJ1-1	TRBD1	CASTRTGSGNTEAFF
TRBV3-1/TRBV3-2	TRBJ2-4	TRBD1	CASSQEGVGGQGVKNIQYF
TRBV6-2/TRBV6-3	TRBJ1-2	TRBD1	CASSRGQNNYGYTF
TRBV28	TRBJ1-5	.	CASSFPMISGNQPQHF
TRBV4-3	TRBJ1-2	TRBD1	CASSQDRGPYTF
TRBV6-2/TRBV6-3	TRBJ1-5	.	CASSLAGTNQPQHF
TRBV10-1	TRBJ1-1	.	CASSKGMNTEAFF
TRBV21-1	TRBJ2-2	.	CASSARTGTGAPANTGELFF
TRBV3-1/TRBV3-2	TRBJ1-5	.	CASSQGGGYSNQPQHF
TRBV15	TRBJ2-1	TRBD2	CATSREGVAGKQFF
TRBV18	TRBJ1-4	.	CASSPTGTFATNEKLFF
TRBV4-3	TRBJ2-6	.	CASSQETNSGANVLTF
TRBV5-1	TRBJ1-1	TRBD1	CASSLRSGQGGTEAFF
TRBV4-3	TRBJ1-2	.	CASSQDGTSPGYTF
TRBV7-9	TRBJ2-3	TRBD1	CASSPRPLDRARTDTQYF
TRBV7-9	TRBJ1-4	TRBD1	CASSRQGGRYEKLFF
TRBV7-2	TRBJ2-5	.	CASSLVPRDRAQYF
TRBV3-1/TRBV3-2	TRBJ1-6	.	CASSQEQGLGNSPLHF